This T cell receptor beta chain derives from a study of T cell responses to AZD1222 COVID-19 vaccine. TCRdb's copy holds only in-frame clones and misses some; the assay was immunoSEQ multiplex PCR. This table holds roughly 140,000 clones, about nine tenths found once. Study conclusions and caveats: White British ancestry dominated among donors, who included more females, and clonal diversity was possibly underestimated. Scientists sampled the repertoires only once the peak T cell response had passed. Nearly half of spike-specific TCRs reportedly target variant regions that are unmutated in the B.1.351 and B.1.1.7 variants. Regions 160-218 and 743-854 dominated among vaccine-associated CD4 TCRs spanning spike.

This clone was detected only a few times. Its antigen is unknown. Per the germline V gene, CDR1 is SNHLY and CDR2 is FYNNEI. CDR3 length: 17 residues. Losses at the gene ends were 7 bases for V and 5 bases for J; bases not matched to a gene: 15. This chain connects TRBV2 to TRBJ2-5, with 11 bases aligning to TRBD2. The TCR sequence derives from an adult who received the AZD1222 COVID-19 vaccine. The sample here was peripheral blood, taken 28 days after the second AZD1222 dose. The CDR3 region is CASKRLLAGEGGETQYF. The CDR3 DNA reads as TGTGCCAGCAAACGGTTACTAGCGGGAGAGGGGGGGGAGACCCAGTACTTC.